The subject of this entry is one T cell receptor beta chain. Its antigen remains unknown. This entry belongs to a study of cytomegalovirus exposure and HLA in healthy donors. The study, taken as a whole, reports: It was about 180 TCR beta chains that were listed as cytomegalovirus-associated.

Repertoires were generated with immunoSEQ multiplex PCR, while TCRdb's copy carries only in-frame clones and drops some. The sample comprises 90,000 to 150,000 clones, roughly 90% of which are singletons, and more than 5% rests with the top ten. Specimen: PBMCs. The sequence came from a woman under 30 in good health and CMV-seropositive.

CDR3 nucleotides: TGTGCCAGCAGCGCCCGCAACGGTGAATACACAGATACGCAGTATTTT. This translates into CASSARNGEYTDTQYF. The rearrangement uses TRBV9 and TRBJ2-3, with D uncertain. Looked up from germline, CDR1 is SGDLS and CDR2 is YYNGEE. Trimming stripped 3 bases from V and 2 bases from J, with 16 bases between. The CDR3 is 16 amino acids.